This T cell receptor beta chain was sequenced for a study of spatial heterogeneity in lung cancer. Study information: At a median of roughly 26 months after resection, follow-up PBMC samples were sequenced when available. Study-level results: Follow-up blood showed ubiquitous expanded tumor TCRs less than blood at resection did.

This clonotype was observed at least ten times. As yet, its antigen is unknown. All TCR cDNA molecules were individually tagged with a unique molecular identifier. TCRdb itself ran the 5' RACE reads through MiXCR, one entry per CDR3 protein. The sample holds some 10,000 distinct CDR3 sequences, roughly 22% seen once. Time point denoted: blood at routine non-recurrence follow-up after resection. The sequenced material consisted of unsorted whole RNA from tumor, nontumor lung or frozen PBMC. Germline V CDR1 and CDR2: SQVTM, ANQGSEA. The CDR3 is 15 residues long. Source: PBMCs, taken at follow-up. This clonotype was obtained from a male donor with early-stage non-small cell lung cancer. The V and J genes are TRBV29-1 and TRBJ2-3; D is possibly TRBD2 (6 bases). The CDR3 loop is CSVRAPGTSTDTQYF. The CDR3 DNA reads as TGCAGTGTCCGAGCCCCGGGGACTAGCACAGATACGCAGTATTTT.